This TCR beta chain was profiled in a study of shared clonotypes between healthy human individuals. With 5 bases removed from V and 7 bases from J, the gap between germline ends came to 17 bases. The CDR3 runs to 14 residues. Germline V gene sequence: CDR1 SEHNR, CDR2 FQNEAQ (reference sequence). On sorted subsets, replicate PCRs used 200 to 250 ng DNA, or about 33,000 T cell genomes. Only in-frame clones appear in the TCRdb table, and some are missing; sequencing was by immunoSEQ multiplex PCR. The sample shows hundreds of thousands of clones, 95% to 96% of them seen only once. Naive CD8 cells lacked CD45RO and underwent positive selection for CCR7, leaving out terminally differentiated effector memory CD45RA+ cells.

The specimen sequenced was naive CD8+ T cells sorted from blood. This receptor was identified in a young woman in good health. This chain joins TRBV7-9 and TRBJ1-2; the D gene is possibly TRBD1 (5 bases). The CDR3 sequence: CASSRWDGSSGYTF. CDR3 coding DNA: TGTGCCAGCAGCCGATGGGACGGATCCTCTGGCTACACCTTC.